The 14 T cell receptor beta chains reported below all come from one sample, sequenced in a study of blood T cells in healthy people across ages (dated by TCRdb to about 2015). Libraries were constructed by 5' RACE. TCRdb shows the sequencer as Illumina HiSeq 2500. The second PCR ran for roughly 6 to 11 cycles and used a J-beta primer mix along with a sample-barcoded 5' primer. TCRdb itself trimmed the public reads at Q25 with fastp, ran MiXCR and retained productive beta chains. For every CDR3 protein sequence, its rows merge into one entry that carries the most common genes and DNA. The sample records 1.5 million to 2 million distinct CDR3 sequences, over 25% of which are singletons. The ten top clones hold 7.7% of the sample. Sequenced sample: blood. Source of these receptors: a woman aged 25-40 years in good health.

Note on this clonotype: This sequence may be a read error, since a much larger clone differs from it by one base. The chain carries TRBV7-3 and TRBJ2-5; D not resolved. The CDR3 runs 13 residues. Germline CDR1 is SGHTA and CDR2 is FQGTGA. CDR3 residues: CAGSSTTQETQYF. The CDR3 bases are TGTGCCGGCAGCTCGACAACCCAAGAGACCCAGTACTTC.

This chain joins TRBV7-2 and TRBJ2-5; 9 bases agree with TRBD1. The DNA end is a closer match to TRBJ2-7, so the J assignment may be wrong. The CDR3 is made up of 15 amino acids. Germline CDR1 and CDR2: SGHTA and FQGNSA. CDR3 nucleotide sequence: TGTGCCAGCAGCCTCACCGGGACAGGGTACTACGAGCAGTACTTC. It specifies CASSLTGTGYYEQYF.

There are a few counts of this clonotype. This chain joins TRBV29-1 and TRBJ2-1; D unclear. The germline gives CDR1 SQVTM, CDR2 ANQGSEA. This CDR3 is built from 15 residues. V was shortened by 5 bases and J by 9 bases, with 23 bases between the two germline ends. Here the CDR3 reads CSVPSSSFTVGEQFF. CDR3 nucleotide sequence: TGCAGCGTTCCCTCGAGCTCTTTCACGGTTGGTGAGCAGTTCTTC.

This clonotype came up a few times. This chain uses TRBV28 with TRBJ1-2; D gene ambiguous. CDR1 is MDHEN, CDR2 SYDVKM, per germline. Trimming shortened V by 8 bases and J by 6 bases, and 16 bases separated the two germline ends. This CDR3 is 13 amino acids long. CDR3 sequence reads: CASEAGGRHGYTF. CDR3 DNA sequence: TGTGCCAGCGAAGCGGGTGGCCGCCATGGCTACACCTTC.

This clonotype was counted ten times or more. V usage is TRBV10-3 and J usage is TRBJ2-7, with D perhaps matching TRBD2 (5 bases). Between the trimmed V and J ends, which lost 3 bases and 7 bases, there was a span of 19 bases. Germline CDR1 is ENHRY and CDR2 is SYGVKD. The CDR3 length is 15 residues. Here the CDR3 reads CAISELSEGLGEQYF. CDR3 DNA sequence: TGTGCCATCAGTGAATTGTCCGAGGGTCTGGGAGAGCAGTACTTC.

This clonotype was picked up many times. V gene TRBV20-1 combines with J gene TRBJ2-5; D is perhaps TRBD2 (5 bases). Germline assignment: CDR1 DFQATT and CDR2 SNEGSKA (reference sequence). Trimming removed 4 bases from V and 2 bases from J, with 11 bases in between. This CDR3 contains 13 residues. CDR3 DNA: TGCAGTGCTACTCGACTACCGCAAGAGACCCAGTACTTC. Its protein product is CSATRLPQETQYF.

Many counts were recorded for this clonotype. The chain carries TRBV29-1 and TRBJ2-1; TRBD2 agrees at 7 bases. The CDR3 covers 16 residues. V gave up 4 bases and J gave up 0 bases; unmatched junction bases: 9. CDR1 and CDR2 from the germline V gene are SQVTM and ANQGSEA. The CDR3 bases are TGCAGCGTTGGCCTTATCGGCGGGAGCTCCTACAATGAGCAGTTCTTC. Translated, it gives CSVGLIGGSSYNEQFF.

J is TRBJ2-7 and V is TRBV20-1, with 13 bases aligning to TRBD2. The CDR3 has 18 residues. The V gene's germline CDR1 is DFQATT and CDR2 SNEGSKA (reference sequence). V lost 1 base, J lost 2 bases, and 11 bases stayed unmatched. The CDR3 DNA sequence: TGCAGTGCTAGAGCTCCATCCGGGACTAGCGGGAAAGCCTACGAGCAGTACTTC. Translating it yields CSARAPSGTSGKAYEQYF.

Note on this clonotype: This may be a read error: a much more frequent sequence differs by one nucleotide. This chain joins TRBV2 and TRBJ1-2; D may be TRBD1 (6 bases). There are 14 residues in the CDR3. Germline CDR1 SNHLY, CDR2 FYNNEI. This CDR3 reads CANSDTGGSYGYTF. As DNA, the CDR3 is TGTGCCAACAGTGATACCGGGGGCTCGTATGGCTACACCTTC.

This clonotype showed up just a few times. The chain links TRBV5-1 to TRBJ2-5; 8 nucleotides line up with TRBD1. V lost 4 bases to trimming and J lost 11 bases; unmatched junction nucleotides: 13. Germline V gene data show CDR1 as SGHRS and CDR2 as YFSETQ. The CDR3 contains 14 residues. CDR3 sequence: CASSDSQGADEQYF. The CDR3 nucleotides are TGCGCCAGCAGCGACTCGCAGGGGGCCGATGAGCAGTACTTC.

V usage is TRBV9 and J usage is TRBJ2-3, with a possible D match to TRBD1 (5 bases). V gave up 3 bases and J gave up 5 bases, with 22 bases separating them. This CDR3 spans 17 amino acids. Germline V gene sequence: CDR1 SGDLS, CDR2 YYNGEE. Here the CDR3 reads CASSAEGNGALLDTQYF. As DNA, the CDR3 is TGTGCCAGCAGCGCGGAAGGAAATGGGGCCTTGCTAGATACGCAGTATTTT.

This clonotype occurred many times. In DNA form, the CDR3 reads TGTGCCAGCAGCGTAGAGGCTAGCGGGGCCCCCTACGAGCAGTACTTC. Protein sequence: CASSVEASGAPYEQYF. The chain recombines TRBV9 with TRBJ2-7, with TRBD2 matching 9 bases. Germline V CDR1 and CDR2: SGDLS, YYNGEE. V lost 0 bases, J lost 2 bases, and 6 bases stayed unmatched. The CDR3 sequence is 16 residues long.

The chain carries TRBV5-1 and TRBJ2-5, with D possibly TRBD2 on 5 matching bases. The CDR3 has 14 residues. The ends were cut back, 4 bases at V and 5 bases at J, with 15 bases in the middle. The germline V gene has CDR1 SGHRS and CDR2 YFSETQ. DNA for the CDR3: TGCGCCAGCAGCCTCATCGGGATACAGGAGACCCAGTACTTC. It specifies CASSLIGIQETQYF.

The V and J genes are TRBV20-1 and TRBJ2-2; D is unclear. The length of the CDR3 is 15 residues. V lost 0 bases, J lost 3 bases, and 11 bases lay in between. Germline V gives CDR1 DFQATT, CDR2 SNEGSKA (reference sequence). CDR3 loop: CSARDRRHHTGELFF. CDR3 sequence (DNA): TGCAGTGCTAGAGACCGACGGCACCACACCGGGGAGCTGTTTTTT.